This T cell receptor beta chain emerged from a study of CD8+ T cells in alopecia areata. The wider study: Tofacitinib ran for 6 to 18 months before 6 months off drug. Whole-study findings and limits: Shared TCR sequences were less clear between patients than in mice, possibly partly from HLA diversity.

A word on this clone: Its antigen is still unknown.

Isolated RNA was reverse transcribed into cDNA used as the sequencing template. The protocol was immunoSEQ multiplex PCR, while the TCRdb copy is restricted to in-frame clones and leaves out a portion. The data contain 170,000 or so clones, over 55% of them singletons. This CDR3 region has 14 residues. Germline-derived CDR1 and CDR2 are SGHDT and YYEEEE. Trimming removed 3 bases from V and 2 bases from J, with 11 bases in between. Peripheral blood, together with lesional scalp punch biopsies, was collected from alopecia areata patients. The origin of this receptor is a human donor with alopecia areata. The source was CD4+ T cells sorted from blood, collected at week 0. V gene TRBV5-6 combines with J gene TRBJ2-5; D ambiguous. The CDR3 DNA reads as TGTGCCAGCAGCTATGGACGGATACAAGAGACCCAGTACTTC. It encodes CASSYGRIQETQYF.